This T cell receptor beta chain was recovered during a study of shared clonotypes between healthy human individuals. This clone showed up just once. Profiling relied on immunoSEQ multiplex PCR, and the TCRdb table lists in-frame clones only, not all of them. The table records approximately 720,000 clones, 92% of them present only once. Naive CD8 cells lacked CD45RO and underwent positive selection for CCR7, leaving out terminally differentiated effector memory CD45RA+ cells. This clonotype was sampled from a man between 25 and 39 years old in good health. The sequenced material came from naive CD8+ T cells sorted from blood.

The CDR3 here is CASSSGGAGGKETQYF. The CDR3 region has the DNA TGTGCCAGCAGCTCCGGAGGCGCAGGGGGAAAAGAGACCCAGTACTTC. The genes are TRBV9 and TRBJ2-5; 7 nucleotides line up with TRBD1. The V gene end was trimmed by 4 bases and the J gene end by 3 bases; junction bases not matched to a gene: 12. CDR3 length equals 16 residues. CDR1 and CDR2 (germline): SGDLS, YYNGEE.